This T cell receptor beta chain was profiled in a study of blood T cell repertoires in COVID-19. About the research overall: Sites across the United States, Italy and Spain contributed samples from acute and convalescent COVID-19. Sources were T cells, B-cell-depleted T cells, or PBMCs; the material itself was cDNA or gDNA.

As processed by the authors: Amplification from reference gene primers served as the basis for estimated nucleated cell counts. Method: immunoSEQ multiplex PCR; TCRdb's copy keeps in-frame clones and lacks some. D and trimming come from the DNA, and the V and J calls and clone size come from that table. The table lists around 210,000 clones, just over 85% of them singletons. This CDR3 is 12 amino acids long. Trimming took 5 bases from V and 9 from J; bases not matched to a gene: 4. CDR1 and CDR2 (germline): SGHTA, FQGNSA. The sample comprised peripheral blood. The sequence was collected from a man aged 18 to 29 with active or convalescent COVID-19. The chain uses TRBV7-2 and TRBJ2-7, with TRBD1 matching 10 bases. The CDR3 DNA follows: TGTGCCAGCAGCCGGGACAGGGGTGGGCAGTACTTC. Its protein is CASSRDRGGQYF.